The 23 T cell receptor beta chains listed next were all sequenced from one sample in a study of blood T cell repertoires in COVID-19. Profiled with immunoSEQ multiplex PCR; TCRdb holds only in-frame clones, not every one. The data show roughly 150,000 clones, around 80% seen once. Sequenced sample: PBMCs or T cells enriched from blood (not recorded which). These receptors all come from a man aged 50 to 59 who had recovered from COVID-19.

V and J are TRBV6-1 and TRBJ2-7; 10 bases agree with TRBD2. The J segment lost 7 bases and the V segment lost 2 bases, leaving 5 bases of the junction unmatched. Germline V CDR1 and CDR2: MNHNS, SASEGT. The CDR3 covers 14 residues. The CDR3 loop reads CASSEYSSGGEQYF. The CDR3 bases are TGTGCCAGCAGTGAATACTCTAGCGGGGGAGAGCAGTACTTC.

CDR3 protein: CASSQSEDRSYNEQFF. The CDR3 DNA follows: TGCGCCAGCAGTCAATCCGAGGACAGATCTTACAATGAGCAGTTCTTC. The chain links TRBV23-1 to TRBJ2-1; maybe TRBD1 (6 bases). TRBV23-1 is an ORF; its function is uncertain. The V gene lost 0 bases and the J gene lost 4 bases, with 13 bases spanning the gap. CDR3 length equals 16 residues.

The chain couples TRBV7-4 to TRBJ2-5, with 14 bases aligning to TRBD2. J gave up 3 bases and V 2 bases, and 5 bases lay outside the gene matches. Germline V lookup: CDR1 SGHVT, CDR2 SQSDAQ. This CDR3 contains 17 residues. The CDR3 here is CASSLRLAGGNKETQYF. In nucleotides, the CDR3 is TGTGCCAGCAGCTTAAGACTAGCGGGGGGGAATAAAGAGACCCAGTACTTC.

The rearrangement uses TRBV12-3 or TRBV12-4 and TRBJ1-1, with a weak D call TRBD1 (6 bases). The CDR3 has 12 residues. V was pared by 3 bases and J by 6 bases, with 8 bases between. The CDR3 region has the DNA TGTGCCAGCAGTTTTGGGGGCGCTGAAGCTTTCTTT. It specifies CASSFGGAEAFF.

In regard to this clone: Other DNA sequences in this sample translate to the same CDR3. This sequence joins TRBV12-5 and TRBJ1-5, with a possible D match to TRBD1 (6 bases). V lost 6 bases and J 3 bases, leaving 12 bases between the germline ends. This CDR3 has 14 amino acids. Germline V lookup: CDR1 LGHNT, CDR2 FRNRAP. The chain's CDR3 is CASGPDRLNQPQHF. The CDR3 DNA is TGTGCTAGTGGCCCCGACAGGCTCAATCAGCCCCAGCATTTT. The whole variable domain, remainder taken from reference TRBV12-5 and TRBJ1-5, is DARVTQTPRHKVTEMGQEVTMRCQPILGHNTVFWYRQTMMQGLELLAYFRNRAPLDDSGMPKDRFSAEMPDATLATLKIQPSEPRDSAVYFCASGPDRLNQPQHFGDGTRLSIL.

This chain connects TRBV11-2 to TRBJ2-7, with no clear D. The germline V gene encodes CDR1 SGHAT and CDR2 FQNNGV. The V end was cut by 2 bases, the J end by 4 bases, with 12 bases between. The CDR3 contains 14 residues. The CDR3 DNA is TGTGCCAGCAGCTTAAGTGACTCCAATTACGAGCAGTACTTC. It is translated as CASSLSDSNYEQYF.

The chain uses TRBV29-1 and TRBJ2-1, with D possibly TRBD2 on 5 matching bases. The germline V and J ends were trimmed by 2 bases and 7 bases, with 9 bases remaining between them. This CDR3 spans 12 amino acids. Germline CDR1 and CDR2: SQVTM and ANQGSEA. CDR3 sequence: CSVELTMNEQFF. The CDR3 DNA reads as TGCAGCGTTGAATTGACTATGAATGAGCAGTTCTTC.

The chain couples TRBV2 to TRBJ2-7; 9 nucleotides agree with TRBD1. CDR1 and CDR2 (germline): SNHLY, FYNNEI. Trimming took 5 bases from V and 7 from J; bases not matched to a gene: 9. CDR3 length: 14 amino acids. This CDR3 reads CASSPPGQGGEQYF. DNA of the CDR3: TGTGCCAGCAGTCCTCCGGGACAGGGCGGTGAGCAGTACTTC.

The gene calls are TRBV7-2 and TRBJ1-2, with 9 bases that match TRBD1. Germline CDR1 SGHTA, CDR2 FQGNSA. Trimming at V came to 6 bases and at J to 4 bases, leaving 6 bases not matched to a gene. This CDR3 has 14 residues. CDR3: CASSSQGARYGYTF. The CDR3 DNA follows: TGTGCCAGCAGTTCACAGGGGGCCCGCTATGGCTACACCTTC.

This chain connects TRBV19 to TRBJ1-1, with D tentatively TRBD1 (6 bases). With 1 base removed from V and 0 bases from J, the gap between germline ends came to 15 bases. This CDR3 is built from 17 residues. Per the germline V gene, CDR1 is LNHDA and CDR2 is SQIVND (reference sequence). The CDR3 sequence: CASSIGGRGYMNTEAFF. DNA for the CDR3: TGTGCCAGTAGTATAGGGGGCAGGGGCTACATGAACACTGAAGCTTTCTTT.

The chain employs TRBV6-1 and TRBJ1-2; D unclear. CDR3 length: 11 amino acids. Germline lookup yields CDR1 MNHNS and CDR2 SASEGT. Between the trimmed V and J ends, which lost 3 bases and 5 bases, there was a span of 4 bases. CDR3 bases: TGTGCCAGCAGTGATCGGTATGGCTACACCTTC. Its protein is CASSDRYGYTF.

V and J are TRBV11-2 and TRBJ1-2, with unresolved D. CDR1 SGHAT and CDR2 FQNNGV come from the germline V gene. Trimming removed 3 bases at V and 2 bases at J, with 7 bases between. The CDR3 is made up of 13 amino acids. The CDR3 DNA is TGTGCCAGCAGCTTCGAGGTGAACTATGGCTACACCTTC. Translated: CASSFEVNYGYTF.

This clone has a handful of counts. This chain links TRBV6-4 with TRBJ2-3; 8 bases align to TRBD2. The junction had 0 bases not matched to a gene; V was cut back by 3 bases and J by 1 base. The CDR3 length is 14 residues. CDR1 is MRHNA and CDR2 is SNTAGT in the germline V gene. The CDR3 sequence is CASSERGGTDTQYF. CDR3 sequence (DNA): TGTGCCAGCAGTGAGCGGGGGGGCACAGATACGCAGTATTTT.

Here the CDR3 reads CASSQDPAAGGRVRWNEQFF. CDR3 nucleotides: TGTGCCAGCAGCCAAGATCCGGCAGCGGGGGGGCGTGTTAGGTGGAATGAGCAGTTCTTC. The chain has TRBV4-2 and TRBJ2-1; 10 bases fit TRBD2. J was trimmed by 7 bases and V by 0 bases; bases with no gene match: 18. Germline V lookup: CDR1 LGHNA, CDR2 YNFKEQ. This CDR3 contains 20 residues.

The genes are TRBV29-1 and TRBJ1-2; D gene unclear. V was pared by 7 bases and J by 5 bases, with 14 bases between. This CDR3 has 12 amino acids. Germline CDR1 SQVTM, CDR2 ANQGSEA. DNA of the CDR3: TGCAGCGCCGTTACGGGGTCTTATGGCTACACCTTC. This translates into CSAVTGSYGYTF.

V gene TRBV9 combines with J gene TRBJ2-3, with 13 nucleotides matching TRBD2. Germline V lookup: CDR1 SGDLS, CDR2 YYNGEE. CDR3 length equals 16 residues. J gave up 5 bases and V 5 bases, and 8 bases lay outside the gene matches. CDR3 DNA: TGTGCCAGCAGTCCGGGACTAGCGGGGAACGGAGATACGCAGTATTTT. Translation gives CASSPGLAGNGDTQYF.

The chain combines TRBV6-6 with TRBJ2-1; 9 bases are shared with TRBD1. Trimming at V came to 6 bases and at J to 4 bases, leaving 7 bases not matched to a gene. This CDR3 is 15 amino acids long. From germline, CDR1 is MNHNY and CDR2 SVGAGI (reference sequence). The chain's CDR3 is CASRGTGYSYNEQFF. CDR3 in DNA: TGTGCCAGCAGGGGGACAGGGTACTCTTACAATGAGCAGTTCTTC.

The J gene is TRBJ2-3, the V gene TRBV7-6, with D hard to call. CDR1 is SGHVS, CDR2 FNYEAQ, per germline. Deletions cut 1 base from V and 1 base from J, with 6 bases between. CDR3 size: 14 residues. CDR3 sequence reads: CASSLGLRTDTQYF. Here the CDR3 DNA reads TGTGCCAGCAGCTTAGGACTCCGCACAGATACGCAGTATTTT.

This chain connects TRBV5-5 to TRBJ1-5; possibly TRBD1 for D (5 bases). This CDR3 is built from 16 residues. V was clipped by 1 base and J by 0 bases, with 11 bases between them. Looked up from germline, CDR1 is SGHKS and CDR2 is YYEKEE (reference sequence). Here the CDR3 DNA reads TGTGCCAGCAGCTTGTCCCCAGGGCCTAGCAATCAGCCCCAGCATTTT. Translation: CASSLSPGPSNQPQHF.

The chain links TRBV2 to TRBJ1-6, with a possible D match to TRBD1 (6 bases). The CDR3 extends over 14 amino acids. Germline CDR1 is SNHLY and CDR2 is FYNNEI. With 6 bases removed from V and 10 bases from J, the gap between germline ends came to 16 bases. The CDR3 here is CASRAGTTTSPLHF. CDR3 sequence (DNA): TGTGCCAGCAGGGCCGGGACAACGACCTCACCCCTCCACTTT. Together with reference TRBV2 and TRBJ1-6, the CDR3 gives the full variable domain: EPEVTQTPSHQVTQMGQEVILRCVPISNHLYFYWYRQILGQKVEFLVSFYNNEISEKSEIFDDQFSVERPDGSNFTLKIRSTKLEDSAMYFCASRAGTTTSPLHFGNGTRLTVT.

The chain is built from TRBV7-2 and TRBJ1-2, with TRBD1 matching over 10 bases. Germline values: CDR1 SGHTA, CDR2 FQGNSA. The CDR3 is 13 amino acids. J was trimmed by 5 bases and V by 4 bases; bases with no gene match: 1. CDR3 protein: CASSSGQGYGYTF. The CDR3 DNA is TGTGCCAGCAGCTCGGGACAGGGGTATGGCTACACCTTC.

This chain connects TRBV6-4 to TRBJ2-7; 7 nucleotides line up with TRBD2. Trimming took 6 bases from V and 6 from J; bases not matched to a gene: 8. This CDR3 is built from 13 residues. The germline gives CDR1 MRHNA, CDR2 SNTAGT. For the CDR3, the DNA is TGTGCCAGCAGCCCGGAAGCGGGGAGCGAGCAGTACTTC. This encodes CASSPEAGSEQYF.

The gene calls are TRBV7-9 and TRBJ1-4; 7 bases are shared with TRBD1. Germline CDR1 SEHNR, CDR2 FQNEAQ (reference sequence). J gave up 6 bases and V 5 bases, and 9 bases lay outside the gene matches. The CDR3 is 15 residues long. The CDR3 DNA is TGTGCCAGCAGCCTCAGGGGGACTGTAGATGAAAAACTGTTTTTT. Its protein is CASSLRGTVDEKLFF.